Described below is a single T cell receptor (beta chain) sequence and its context. This table comes from immunoSEQ multiplex PCR, and its TCRdb copy is limited to in-frame clones, with some not included. Among tens of thousands of clones listed, over 75% were seen once. This entry comes from a study of OX40 agonist ivuxolimab in advanced cancers. The TCR originated in an adult with an advanced solid tumor such as melanoma, head and neck, liver or kidney cancer. This specimen was CD4+ or CD8+ T cells sorted from blood, taken in a trial of the OX40 agonist ivuxolimab.

CDR3 coding DNA: TGTGCCAGCAGTCCCGGGGCTACAGATACGCAGTATTTT. It codes for CASSPGATDTQYF. The V and J genes are TRBV7-3 and TRBJ2-3; perhaps D is TRBD1 or TRBD2 (5 bases each). Trimming took 6 bases from V and 3 from J, leaving 10 bases between them. CDR3 length equals 13 residues. From germline, CDR1 is SGHTA and CDR2 FQGTGA.